This TCR beta chain was identified during a study of CD8+ T cells in alopecia areata. As for the study in general: Tofacitinib ran 6 to 18 months, followed by 6 months off drug.

With respect to this clone: Its antigen remains unidentified.

Notes on the study in general: Sequence data from scalp samples additionally include resident alphabeta T cells of normal skin. Tofacitinib delivered significant drops in scalp clonality and in expanded CD8+ clones among the top 100.

Following extraction, RNA underwent reverse transcription to cDNA, which served as the sequencing template. The method was immunoSEQ multiplex PCR; TCRdb's version includes in-frame clones alone and lacks a portion of them. Among 150,000 to 250,000 clones, 58% were seen once, and the ten largest hold about 5.1%. Germline CDR1 and CDR2: MDHEN and SYDVKM. V gave up 2 bases and J gave up 8 bases, with 9 bases separating them. This CDR3 region has 12 residues. The treatment here: oral pan-JAK inhibitor, 5-10 mg twice daily. This specimen was CD4+ T cells sorted from blood, taken at week 24, from a patient treated with tofacitinib. The chain links TRBV28 to TRBJ1-2, with D unclear. This receptor was taken from a human donor with alopecia areata. CDR3 DNA: TGTGCCAGCAGTTTAGAGACGATCGGCTACACCTTC. Protein product: CASSLETIGYTF.